Shown below are 3 T cell receptor beta chains from a single sample sequenced in a study of blood T cell repertoires in COVID-19. Using immunoSEQ multiplex PCR, the repertoire was profiled, and TCRdb retains in-frame clones only, with some absent. Here the sample spans a few hundred thousand clones, 75% to 90% being singletons. Sample: PBMCs or T cells enriched from blood (not recorded which). The receptors stem from a woman aged 40 to 49 who had recovered from COVID-19.

This clone was observed a handful of times. V is TRBV9 and J is TRBJ2-5; TRBD2 matches at 14 bases. This CDR3 is built from 16 residues. The V and J ends lost 4 bases and 5 bases, in that order; junction bases with no gene match: 7. Per germline, CDR1 SGDLS and CDR2 YYNGEE. The CDR3 sequence: CASSPGLAGGRETQYF. The CDR3 DNA sequence: TGTGCCAGCAGCCCCGGACTAGCGGGAGGACGGGAGACCCAGTACTTC.

The gene calls are TRBV27 and TRBJ1-3; the D is unclear. The CDR3 is 13 residues long. Germline V CDR1 and CDR2: MNHEY, SMNVEV (reference sequence). Deletions cut 7 bases from V and 4 bases from J, with 11 bases between. CDR3 amino acids: CASNEGKGNTIYF. DNA for the CDR3: TGTGCCAGCAACGAGGGTAAGGGAAACACCATATATTTT.

The chain carries TRBV2 and TRBJ2-3, with D possibly matching TRBD2 (5 bases). The CDR3 has 13 residues. V was shortened by 7 bases and J by 5 bases, with 13 bases between the two germline ends. CDR1 and CDR2 from the germline V gene are SNHLY and FYNNEI. CDR3 in DNA: TGTGCCAGCACCTGGGAGAACCTAGATACGCAGTATTTT. This translates into CASTWENLDTQYF.